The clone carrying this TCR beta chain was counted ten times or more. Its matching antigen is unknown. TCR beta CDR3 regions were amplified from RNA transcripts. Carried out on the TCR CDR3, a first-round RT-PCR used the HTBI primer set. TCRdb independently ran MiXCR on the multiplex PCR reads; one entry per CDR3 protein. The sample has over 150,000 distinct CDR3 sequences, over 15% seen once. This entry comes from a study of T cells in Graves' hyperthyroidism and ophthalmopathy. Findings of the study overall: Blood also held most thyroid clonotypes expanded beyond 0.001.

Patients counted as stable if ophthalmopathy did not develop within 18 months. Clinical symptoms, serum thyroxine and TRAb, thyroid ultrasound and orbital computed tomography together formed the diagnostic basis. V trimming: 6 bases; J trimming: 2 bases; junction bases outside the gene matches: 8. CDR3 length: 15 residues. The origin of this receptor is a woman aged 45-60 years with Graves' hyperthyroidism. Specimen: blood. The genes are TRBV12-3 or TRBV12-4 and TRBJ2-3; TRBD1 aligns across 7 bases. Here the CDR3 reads CASRPLQGVTDTQYF. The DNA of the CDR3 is TGTGCCAGCAGACCATTGCAGGGGGTCACAGATACGCAGTATTTT.